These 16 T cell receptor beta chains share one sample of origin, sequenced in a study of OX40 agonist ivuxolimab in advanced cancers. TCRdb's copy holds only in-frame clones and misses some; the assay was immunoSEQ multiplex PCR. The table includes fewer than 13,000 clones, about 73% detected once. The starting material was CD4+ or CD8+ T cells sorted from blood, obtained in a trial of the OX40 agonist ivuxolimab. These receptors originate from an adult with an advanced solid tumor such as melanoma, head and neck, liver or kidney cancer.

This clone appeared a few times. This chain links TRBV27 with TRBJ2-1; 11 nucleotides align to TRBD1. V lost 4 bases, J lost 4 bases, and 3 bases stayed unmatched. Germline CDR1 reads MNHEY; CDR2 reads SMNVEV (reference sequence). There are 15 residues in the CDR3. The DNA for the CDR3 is TGTGCCAGCAGTTCGGGACAGGGGGGGTACAATGAGCAGTTCTTC. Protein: CASSSGQGGYNEQFF.

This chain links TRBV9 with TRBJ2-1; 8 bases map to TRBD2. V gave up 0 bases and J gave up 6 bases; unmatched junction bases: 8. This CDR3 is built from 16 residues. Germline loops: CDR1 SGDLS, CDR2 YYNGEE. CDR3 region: CASSVETGGPGNEQFF. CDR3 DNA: TGTGCCAGCAGCGTAGAAACGGGAGGGCCCGGCAATGAGCAGTTCTTC.

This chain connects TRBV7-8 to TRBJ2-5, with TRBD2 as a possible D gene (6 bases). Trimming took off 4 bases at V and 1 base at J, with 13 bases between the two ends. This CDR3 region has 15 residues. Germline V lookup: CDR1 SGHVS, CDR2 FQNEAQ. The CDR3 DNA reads TGTGCCAGCAGCTACCCTGAGGGACTCCAAGAGACCCAGTACTTC. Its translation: CASSYPEGLQETQYF. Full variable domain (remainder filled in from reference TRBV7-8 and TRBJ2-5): GAGVSQSPRYKVAKRGQDVALRCDPISGHVSLFWYQQALGQGPEFLTYFQNEAQLDKSGLPSDRFFAERPEGSVSTLKIQRTQQEDSAVYLCASSYPEGLQETQYFGPGTRLLVL.

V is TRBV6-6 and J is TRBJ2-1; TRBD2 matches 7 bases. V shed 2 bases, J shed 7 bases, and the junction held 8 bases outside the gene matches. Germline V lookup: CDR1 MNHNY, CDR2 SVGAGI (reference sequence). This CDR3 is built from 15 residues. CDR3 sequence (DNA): TGTGCCAGCAGTTACGACCCAGGTAGCGGGAATGAGCAGTTCTTC. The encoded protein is CASSYDPGSGNEQFF.

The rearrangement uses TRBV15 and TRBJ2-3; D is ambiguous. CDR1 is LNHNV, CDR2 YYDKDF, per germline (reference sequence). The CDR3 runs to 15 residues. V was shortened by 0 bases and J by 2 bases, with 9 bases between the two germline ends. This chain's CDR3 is CATSRDSLYTDTQYF. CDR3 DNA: TGTGCCACCAGCAGAGATAGCCTATACACAGATACGCAGTATTTT.

Here the CDR3 DNA reads TGTGCCAGCTCACCACCGAGCGAGTGGGTATTAGGATATGGCTACACCTTC. It codes for CASSPPSEWVLGYGYTF. The chain joins TRBV18 to TRBJ1-2; D is unclear. Between the trimmed V and J ends, which lost 0 bases and 5 bases, there was a span of 19 bases. Germline V gives CDR1 KGHSH, CDR2 LQKENI. This CDR3 region has 17 residues.

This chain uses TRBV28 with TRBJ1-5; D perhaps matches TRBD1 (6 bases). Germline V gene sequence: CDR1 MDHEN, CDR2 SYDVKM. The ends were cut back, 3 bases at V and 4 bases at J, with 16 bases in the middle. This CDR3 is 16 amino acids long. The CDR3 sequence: CASSFIVGALNQPQHF. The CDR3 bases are TGTGCCAGCAGTTTTATCGTGGGGGCCCTAAATCAGCCCCAGCATTTT.

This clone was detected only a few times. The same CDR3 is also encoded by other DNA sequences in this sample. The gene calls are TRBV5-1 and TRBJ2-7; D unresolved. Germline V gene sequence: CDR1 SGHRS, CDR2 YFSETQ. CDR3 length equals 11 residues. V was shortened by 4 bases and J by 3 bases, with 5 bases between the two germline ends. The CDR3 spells CASSPGYEQYF. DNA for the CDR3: TGCGCCAGCAGCCCGGGCTACGAGCAGTACTTC.

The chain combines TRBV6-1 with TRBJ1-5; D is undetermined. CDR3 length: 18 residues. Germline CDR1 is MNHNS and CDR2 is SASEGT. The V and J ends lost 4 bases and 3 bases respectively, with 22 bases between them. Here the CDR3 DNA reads TGTGCCAGCAGTGTTGCTCCGTGGGCCACAAGTTTCAATCAGCCCCAGCATTTT. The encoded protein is CASSVAPWATSFNQPQHF.

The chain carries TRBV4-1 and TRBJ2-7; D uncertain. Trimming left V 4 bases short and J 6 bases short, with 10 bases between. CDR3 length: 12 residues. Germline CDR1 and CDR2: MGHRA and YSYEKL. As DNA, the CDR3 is TGCGCCAGCAGCCCCGGCGGATCCGAGCAGTACTTC. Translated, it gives CASSPGGSEQYF.

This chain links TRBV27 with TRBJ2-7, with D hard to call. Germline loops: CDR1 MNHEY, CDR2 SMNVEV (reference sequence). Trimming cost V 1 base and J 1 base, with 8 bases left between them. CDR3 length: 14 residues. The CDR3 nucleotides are TGTGCCAGCAGTTTATTCTTGGGGTCCTACGAGCAGTACTTC. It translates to CASSLFLGSYEQYF.

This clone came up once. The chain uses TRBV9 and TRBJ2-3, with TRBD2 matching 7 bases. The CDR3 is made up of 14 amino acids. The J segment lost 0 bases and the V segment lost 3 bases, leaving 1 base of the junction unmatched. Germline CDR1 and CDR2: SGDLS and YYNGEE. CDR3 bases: TGTGCCAGCAGCGGTAGCGGGAGCACAGATACGCAGTATTTT. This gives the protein CASSGSGSTDTQYF.

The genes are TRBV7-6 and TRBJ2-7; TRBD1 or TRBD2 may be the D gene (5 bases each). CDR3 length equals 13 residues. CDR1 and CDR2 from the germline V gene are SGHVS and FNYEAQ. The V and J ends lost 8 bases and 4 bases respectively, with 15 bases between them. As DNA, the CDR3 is TGTGCCAGCTCGGCCCGGGACCTATACGAGCAGTACTTC. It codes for CASSARDLYEQYF. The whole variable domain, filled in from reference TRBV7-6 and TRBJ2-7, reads GAGVSQSPRYKVTKRGQDVALRCDPISGHVSLYWYRQALGQGPEFLTYFNYEAQQDKSGLPNDRFSAERPEGSISTLTIQRTEQRDSAMYRCASSARDLYEQYFGPGTRLTVT.

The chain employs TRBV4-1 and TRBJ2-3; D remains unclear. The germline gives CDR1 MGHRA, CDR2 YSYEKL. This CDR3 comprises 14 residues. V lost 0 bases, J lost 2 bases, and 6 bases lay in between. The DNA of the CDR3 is TGCGCCAGCAGCCAAGAACCGTTCACAGATACGCAGTATTTT. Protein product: CASSQEPFTDTQYF.

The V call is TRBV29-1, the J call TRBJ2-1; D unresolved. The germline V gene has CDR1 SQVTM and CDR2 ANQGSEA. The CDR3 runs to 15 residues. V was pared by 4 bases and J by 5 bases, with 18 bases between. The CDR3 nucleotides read TGCAGCGTTGTTGGGGTACCGGGTCGAGACAATGAGCAGTTCTTC. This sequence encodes CSVVGVPGRDNEQFF.

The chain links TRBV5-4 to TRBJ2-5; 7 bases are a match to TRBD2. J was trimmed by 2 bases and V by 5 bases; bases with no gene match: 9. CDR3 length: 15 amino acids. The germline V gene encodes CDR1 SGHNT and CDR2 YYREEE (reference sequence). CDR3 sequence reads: CASRLTASGQETQYF. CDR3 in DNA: TGTGCCAGCAGGCTGACGGCTAGCGGTCAAGAGACCCAGTACTTC.